This T cell receptor (beta chain) was identified in a study of siplizumab effects on memory and regulatory T cells. CDR1 and CDR2 (germline): MGHRA, YSYEKL. The junction had 8 bases not matched to a gene; V was cut back by 3 bases and J by 0 bases. The CDR3 sequence is 17 residues long. As regards this clone: Its specificity is not known.

Assays examined 90,000 to 100,000 TCR templates per sample. Assay used: immunoSEQ multiplex PCR; TCRdb lists only in-frame clones, some missing. The sample lists 55,000 to 65,000 clones; around 98% were seen once. Study-wide results and caveats: Naive T cell populations appeared to exhibit greater diversity than memory cells and appeared to be major alloresponse contributors. Unstimulated subsets contained matches for only a minor fraction of alloreactive clones. Siplizumab cultures yielded proliferating Tregs whose suppressive function was not confirmed.

What was sequenced was naive CD8+ T cells sorted from blood. V usage is TRBV4-1 and J usage is TRBJ1-3; the match to TRBD1 covers 7 bases. This receptor was identified in a human donor in good health. The CDR3 coding sequence is TGCGCCAGCAGCCAGGAGGGACAGACAAGCTCTGGAAACACCATATATTTT. Protein product: CASSQEGQTSSGNTIYF.